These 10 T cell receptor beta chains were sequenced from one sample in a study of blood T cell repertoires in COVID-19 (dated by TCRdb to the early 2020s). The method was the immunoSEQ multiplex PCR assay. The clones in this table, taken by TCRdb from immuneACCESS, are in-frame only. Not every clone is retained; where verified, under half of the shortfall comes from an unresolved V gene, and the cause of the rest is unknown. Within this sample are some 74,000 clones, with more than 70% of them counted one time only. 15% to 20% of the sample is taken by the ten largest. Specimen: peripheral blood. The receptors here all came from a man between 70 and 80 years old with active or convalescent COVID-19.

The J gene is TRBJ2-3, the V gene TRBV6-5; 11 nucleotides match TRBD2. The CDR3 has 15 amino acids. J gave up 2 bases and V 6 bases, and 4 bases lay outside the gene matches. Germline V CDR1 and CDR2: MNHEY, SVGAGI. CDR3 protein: CASRRGLAVTDTQYF. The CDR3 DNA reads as TGTGCCAGCAGACGGGGACTAGCGGTCACAGATACGCAGTATTTT.

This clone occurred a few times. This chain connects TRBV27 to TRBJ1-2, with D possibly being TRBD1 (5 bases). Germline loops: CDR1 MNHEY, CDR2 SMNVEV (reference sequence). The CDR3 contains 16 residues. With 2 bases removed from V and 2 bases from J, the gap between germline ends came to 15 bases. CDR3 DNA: TGTGCCAGCAGTTTAGGCTGGGGGGAGATAAACTATGGCTACACCTTC. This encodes CASSLGWGEINYGYTF.

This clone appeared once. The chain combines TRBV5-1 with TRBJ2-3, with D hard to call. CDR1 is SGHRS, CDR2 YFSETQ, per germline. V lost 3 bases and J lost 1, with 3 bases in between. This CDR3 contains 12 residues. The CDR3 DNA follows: TGCGCCAGCAGCTCAGGCACAGATACGCAGTATTTT. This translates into CASSSGTDTQYF.

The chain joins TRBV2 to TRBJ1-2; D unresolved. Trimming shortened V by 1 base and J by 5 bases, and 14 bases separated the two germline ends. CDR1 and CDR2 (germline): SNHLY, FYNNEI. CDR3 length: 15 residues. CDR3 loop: CASSEEEDGLYGYTF. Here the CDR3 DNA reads TGTGCCAGCAGTGAAGAGGAGGACGGGCTTTATGGCTACACCTTC.

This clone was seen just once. The CDR3 nucleotides are TGTGCCAGCAGTCCTCAGGGGCGGGATGGCTACACCTTC. It is translated as CASSPQGRDGYTF. V is TRBV6-6 and J is TRBJ1-2; perhaps TRBD1 as D (6 bases). V dropped 5 bases and J dropped 6 bases, with 13 bases sitting between them. The CDR3 has 13 amino acids. Germline V gene lookup returns CDR1 MNHNY and CDR2 SVGAGI (reference sequence).

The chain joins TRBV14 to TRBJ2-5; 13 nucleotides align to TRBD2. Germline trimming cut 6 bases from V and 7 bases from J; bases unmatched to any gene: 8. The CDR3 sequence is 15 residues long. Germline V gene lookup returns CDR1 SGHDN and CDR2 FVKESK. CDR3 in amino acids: CASRPTSGGAGTQYF. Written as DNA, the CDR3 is TGTGCCAGCAGACCTACTAGCGGGGGGGCCGGGACCCAGTACTTC.

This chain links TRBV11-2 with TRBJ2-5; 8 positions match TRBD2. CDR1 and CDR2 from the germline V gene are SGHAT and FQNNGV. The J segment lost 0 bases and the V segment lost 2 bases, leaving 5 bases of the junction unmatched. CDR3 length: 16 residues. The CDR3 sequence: CASSLMGGGNQETQYF. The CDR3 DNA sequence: TGTGCCAGCAGCTTAATGGGCGGGGGGAACCAAGAGACCCAGTACTTC.

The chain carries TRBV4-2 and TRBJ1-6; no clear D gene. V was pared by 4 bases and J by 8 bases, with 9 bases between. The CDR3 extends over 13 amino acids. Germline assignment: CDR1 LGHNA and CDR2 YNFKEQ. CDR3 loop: CASSPQEDSPLHF. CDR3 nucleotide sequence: TGTGCCAGCAGCCCCCAAGAGGATTCACCCCTCCACTTT.

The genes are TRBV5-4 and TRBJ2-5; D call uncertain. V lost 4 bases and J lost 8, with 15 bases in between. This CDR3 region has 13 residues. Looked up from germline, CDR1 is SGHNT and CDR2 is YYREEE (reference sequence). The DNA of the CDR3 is TGTGCCAGCAGCCCACTTGTTCGCGGCACCCAGTACTTC. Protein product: CASSPLVRGTQYF.

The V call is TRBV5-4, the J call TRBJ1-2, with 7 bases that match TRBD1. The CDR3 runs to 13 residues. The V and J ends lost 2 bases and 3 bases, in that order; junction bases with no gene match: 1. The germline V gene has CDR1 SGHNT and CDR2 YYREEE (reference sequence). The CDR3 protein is CASSLDRDYGYTF. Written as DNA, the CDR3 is TGTGCCAGCAGCTTAGACAGGGACTATGGCTACACCTTC.